Included here is one T cell receptor (beta chain) sequence, with context. Antigen: not known. CDR1 SGHAT and CDR2 FQNNGV come from the germline V gene. The CDR3 extends over 14 amino acids. V was pared by 1 base and J by 6 bases, with 12 bases between. The data derive from a study of shared clonotypes between healthy human individuals. Study-wide results and limits: All-four-donor shared clonotypes had higher generation probabilities than non-shared clonotypes did. Memory subsets generally showed smaller estimated richness than naive subsets did.

On sorted subsets, replicate PCRs used about 180 ng DNA, or 30,000 or so T cell genomes. The repertoire was sequenced with immunoSEQ multiplex PCR; TCRdb's copy has only in-frame clones and lacks some. This repertoire shows about 2.1 million clones, roughly 93% found once; its top ten account for around 1.7%. Positive CCR7 selection of CD45RO-negative cells yielded the naive CD8 cells, and terminally differentiated effector memory CD45RA+ cells were excluded. The genes are TRBV11-2 and TRBJ1-2; the D is unclear. Sequenced material: naive CD8+ T cells from PBMCs. The sequence came from a man aged 18-30 years in good health. Some clones in this sample may be carry-over from other donors' samples. CDR3 sequence (DNA): TGTGCCAGCAGCTTAGGGGGTTCGCAGAATGGCTACACCTTC. It yields the protein CASSLGGSQNGYTF.